This TCR beta chain appears in the sequencing data of a study of cytomegalovirus exposure and HLA in healthy donors. The PCR had 60 Vbeta and 13 Jbeta primers. Sequencing used immunoSEQ multiplex PCR; TCRdb keeps in-frame clones, though not all of them. The sample consists of approximately 150,000 clones, just over 75% of them appearing once. The V gene end was trimmed by 10 bases and the J gene end by 1 base; junction bases not matched to a gene: 8. Germline CDR1 and CDR2: LNHDA and SQIVND (reference sequence). The CDR3 extends over 14 amino acids. Sequenced: PBMCs. The receptor comes from a woman in her 30s in good health and CMV-seropositive. This chain links TRBV19 with TRBJ1-1; 8 nucleotides agree with TRBD1. This CDR3 is CATHRDRKNTEAFF. In nucleotides, the CDR3 is TGTGCCACACACCGGGACAGGAAGAACACTGAAGCTTTCTTT.